This TCR beta chain was captured by sequencing in a study of OX40 agonist ivuxolimab in advanced cancers. General notes on the study: The costimulatory receptor OX40 (CD134) was targeted by ivuxolimab, a fully human IgG2 agonistic monoclonal antibody. Among the approximately 50 dose-escalation patients, some 19 had hepatocellular carcinoma, approximately 15 melanoma, 9 renal cell carcinoma and 9 head and neck cancer. Prior anti-PD-1, anti-PD-L1 or anti-CTLA-4 therapy was permitted, and checkpoint inhibitors had been received by roughly 40% of dose-escalation patients. Peripheral TCRbeta sequencing aimed to test whether ivuxolimab altered TCR sequence diversity and caused clonal T-cell expansion. Three dose-escalation patients achieved partial responses, one with hepatocellular carcinoma and two with cutaneous melanoma. Intravenous ivuxolimab was administered to patients every 2 weeks at six dose levels: 0.01, 0.1, 0.3, 1.5, 3 and 10 mg/kg. In the dose-escalation cohort, 82.7% of patients were male, and the mean age was roughly 60 years, with a range of about 20 to 90. The monotherapy dose-escalation portion (N of about 49 patients) of the phase I ivuxolimab trial is reported in the paper.

Via the germline V gene, CDR1 is MRHNA and CDR2 SNTAGT. The CDR3, cysteine through phenylalanine, is 13 amino acids long. The kept DNA is CDR3 alone, 39 bases in frame from the first base. The germline ends are 8 bases apart after V is trimmed by 2 bases and J by 7 bases. Paper-wide results and their limitations: Low levels of normalized T-cell clonal expansion were also seen in some nonresponding patients. In the 0.1-3.0 mg/kg groups, partial responders were among the patients with the lowest normalized peripheral clonal expansion, particularly in CD8+ T cells. After ivuxolimab, CD8+ T cells had more expanded clones than CD4+ T cells on average. At doses of 0.1 to 3.0 mg/kg, clonal expansion of both CD4+ and CD8+ blood T cells was observed from baseline to week 6. The antigen specificity of the peripheral T cells that underwent clonal expansion was not determined.

The trial excluded patients who had a history of autoimmune disease or were on systemic immunosuppression. Peripheral blood for TCR sequencing was collected from all dose cohorts at baseline, on cycle 4 day 1, and on cycle 7 day 1. Samples were obtained from an open-label, multicenter, first-in-human phase I dose-escalation trial of ivuxolimab. The trial enrolled adults with locally advanced or metastatic head and neck squamous cell, hepatocellular, melanoma or renal cell carcinoma. CD4+ and CD8+ T cells were sorted separately from peripheral blood before TCR sequencing. Genomic DNA was isolated from the sorted cells so that the TCRbeta CDR3 region could be sequenced. The immunoSEQ Assay was used for sequencing of TCRbeta CDR3 regions. Sourced from immuneACCESS, this table was stored by TCRdb with only in-frame sequences that have V and J called. A share of the clones is absent; for the studies checked, an unresolved V gene accounts for under half, and the remainder has no known explanation. The sample data list about 61,000 clones, and approximately 90% of these were observed just once. Jointly, the top ten make up 1.9% of the sample.

A word on this clone: There is no known antigen for this receptor. Base qualities are missing; no much larger clone stands one base away.

The input for sequencing was CD4+ or CD8+ T cells sorted from blood, taken in a trial of the OX40 agonist ivuxolimab. The chain employs TRBV6-4 and TRBJ2-2; the D call could be TRBD1 or TRBD2, with each sharing 5 bases. This TCR was sampled from an adult with an advanced solid tumor such as melanoma, head and neck, liver or kidney cancer. The nucleotide sequence is given as TGTGCCAGCAGTGACAGGGACCACGGGGAGCTGTTTTTT. Translated, this gives CASSDRDHGELFF.